This T cell receptor beta chain was sequenced during a study of regulatory T cells in long-lasting Graves disease. For TCR beta, libraries came from iRepertoire HTBI primers and Arm-PCR of CDR3 regions. TCRdb re-called the multiplex PCR reads with MiXCR, one entry per CDR3 protein. The sample lists more than 300,000 distinct CDR3 sequences; around 20% were seen once. Time point given: persistent/refractory GD, antithyroid drugs over 5 years with positive TRAb. RNA extracted from PBMCs served as the sequencing template. Study-level points and caveats: Persistent disease samples used TRBV28, TRBJ1-2 and TRBJ2-5 preferentially.

At least ten counts were recorded for this clonotype. Its antigen is not identified. The junction had 10 bases not matched to a gene; V was cut back by 5 bases and J by 5 bases. Germline lookup yields CDR1 SGHTA and CDR2 FQGNSA. This CDR3 is 15 amino acids long. The chain employs TRBV7-2 and TRBJ2-7, with 9 bases matching TRBD2. Specimen: peripheral blood mononuclear cells (PBMCs), collected when the disease was refractory, from a patient treated with antithyroid drugs. This clonotype was obtained from a female donor with Graves disease. The CDR3 nucleotides are TGTGCCAGCAGCCCGGGTAGCGGGAGCCCCCACGAGCAGTACTTC. Its translation: CASSPGSGSPHEQYF.